This T cell receptor (beta chain) came from a study of blood T cell repertoires in COVID-19. Data came from immunoSEQ multiplex PCR; TCRdb stores just in-frame clones and leaves some out. There are 200,000 to 250,000 clones in the sample; less than 85% occur only once, and 1.8% lies in the top ten. The CDR3 runs to 13 residues. Trimming left V 9 bases short and J 7 bases short, with 19 bases between. Germline CDR1 and CDR2: SGHTS and YDEGEE. The clonotype originates from a man between 60 and 75 years old who had recovered from COVID-19. The chain carries TRBV5-8 and TRBJ2-5; D possibly corresponds to TRBD1 (5 bases). The sample was PBMCs or T cells enriched from blood (not recorded which). The CDR3 sequence: CATSPQGGWTQYF. The CDR3 DNA is TGTGCCACCTCCCCGCAGGGCGGATGGACCCAGTACTTC.